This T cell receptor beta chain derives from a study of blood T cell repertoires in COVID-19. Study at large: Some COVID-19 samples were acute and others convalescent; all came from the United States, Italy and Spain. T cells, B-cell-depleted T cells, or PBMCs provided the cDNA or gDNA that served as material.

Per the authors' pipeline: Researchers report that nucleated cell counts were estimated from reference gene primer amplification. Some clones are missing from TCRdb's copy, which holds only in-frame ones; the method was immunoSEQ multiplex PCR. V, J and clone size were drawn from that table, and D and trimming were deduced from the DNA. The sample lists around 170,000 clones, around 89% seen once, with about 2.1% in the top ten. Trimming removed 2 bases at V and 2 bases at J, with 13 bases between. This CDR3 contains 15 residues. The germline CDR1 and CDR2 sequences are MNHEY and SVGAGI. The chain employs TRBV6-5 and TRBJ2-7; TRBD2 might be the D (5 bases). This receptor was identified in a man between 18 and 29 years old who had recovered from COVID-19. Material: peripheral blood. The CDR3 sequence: CASSYGSFEPYEQYF. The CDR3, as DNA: TGTGCCAGCAGTTACGGGAGTTTTGAACCCTACGAGCAGTACTTC.